Listed below are T cell receptor beta chains from one sample, sequenced in a study of blood T cell repertoires in COVID-19. Clones were read by immunoSEQ multiplex PCR, and TCRdb kept only the in-frame ones, dropping some. Of 200,000 to 300,000 clones in the sample, roughly 88% were seen once. The sample was peripheral blood. Source of these receptors: a middle-aged man who had recovered from COVID-19. The CDR3 runs from the conserved cysteine through the conserved F or W. D genes are given only for firm matches. Rows give clone size only sometimes, using once, few, many, or a class for an expanded clone.

>TRBV6-5|TRBD1|TRBJ1-6|NA
TGTGCCAGCCAGATTTTACAGGGGGCCCCCCTCCACTTT
CASQILQGAPLHF
>TRBV10-3|TRBD1|TRBJ1-1|few
TGTGCCATCAACGCCCGGACAGGGAACACTGAAGCTTTCTTT
CAINARTGNTEAFF
>TRBV12-3/TRBV12-4|NA|TRBJ1-2|once
TGTGCCAGCAGTTTCTCTAACTATGGCTACACCTTC
CASSFSNYGYTF
>TRBV10-3|TRBD2|TRBJ2-3|NA
TGTGCCATCAGCGGACTAGCGGGGGACACAGATACGCAGTATTTT
CAISGLAGDTDTQYF
>TRBV7-2|NA|TRBJ1-6|NA
TGTGCCAGCAGCTTGGGCTCACCCCTCCACTTT
CASSLGSPLHF
>TRBV7-9|TRBD2|TRBJ2-5|NA
TGTGCCAGCAGCAAAACCGGGACTAGCGGAGAGACCCAGTACTTC
CASSKTGTSGETQYF
>TRBV18|NA|TRBJ1-5|NA
TGTGCCAGCTCACCAGGAGGGGCAGGGAGCAATCAGCCCCAGCATTTT
CASSPGGAGSNQPQHF
>TRBV9|TRBD1|TRBJ2-1|NA
TGTGCCAGCAGCGAGACAGGGTCCTCACTTAATGAGCAGTTCTTC
CASSETGSSLNEQFF
>TRBV14|TRBD1|TRBJ2-5|once
TGTGCCAGCAGCCAGGACAGGCCTCAAGAGACCCAGTACTTC
CASSQDRPQETQYF
>TRBV10-1|TRBD2|TRBJ2-1|NA
TGCGCCAGCACTAGCGGCGATGAGCAGTTCTTC
CASTSGDEQFF
>TRBV5-6|NA|TRBJ2-3|NA
TGTGCCAGCAGCTTGGTCGGGGGGCCGGAAGATACGCAGTATTTT
CASSLVGGPEDTQYF
>TRBV7-9|TRBD1|TRBJ1-1|NA
TGTGCCAGCAGCGGACAGGGGGTGGGAGCTTTCTTT
CASSGQGVGAFF
>TRBV7-2|TRBD2|TRBJ2-3|once
TGTGCCAGCAGCCCCCTCGGGGGGGTCACAGATACGCAGTATTTT
CASSPLGGVTDTQYF
>TRBV9|TRBD1|TRBJ1-2|NA
TGTGCCAGCAGCGTAGGTTTCACAGGGGTGACCGGCTACACCTTC
CASSVGFTGVTGYTF
>TRBV19|NA|TRBJ1-5|NA
TGTGCCAGTAGAAACGCGGGGGATCAGCCCCAGCATTTT
CASRNAGDQPQHF
>TRBV7-9|NA|TRBJ2-2|NA
TGTGCCAGCAACCACCTTGGGAGAACGGGCACCGGGGAGCTGTTTTTT
CASNHLGRTGTGELFF
>TRBV5-6|TRBD2|TRBJ2-7|NA
TGTGCCAGCAGCTTCCTAGCGGGCACTCCCTACGAGCAGTACTTC
CASSFLAGTPYEQYF
>TRBV6-5|TRBD1|TRBJ1-3|NA
TGTGCCGTACAGGGGAGCGTAAACACCATATATTTT
CAVQGSVNTIYF
>TRBV5-6|TRBD1|TRBJ2-7|NA
TGTGCCAGCAGACGGTGGGACAGGGAGTACTACGAGCAGTACTTC
CASRRWDREYYEQYF
>TRBV5-1|NA|TRBJ2-5|NA
TGCGCCAGCAGCCGAACGTGGACGGAGGGAGAGACCCAGTACTTC
CASSRTWTEGETQYF
>TRBV25-1|NA|TRBJ2-7|once
TGTGCCAGCAGTGGGACCCGGGGGAGCTACGAGCAGTACTTC
CASSGTRGSYEQYF
>TRBV9|TRBD1|TRBJ2-1|once
TGTGCCAGCAGCGCATCGACAGGGGGCTTCAATGAGCAGTTCTTC
CASSASTGGFNEQFF
>TRBV7-2|NA|TRBJ1-2|NA
TGTGCCAGCAGCTTAGTAGCGACTGTACCTAACTATGGCTACACCTTC
CASSLVATVPNYGYTF
>TRBV2|NA|TRBJ2-2|NA
TGTGCCAGCACTGTGACAGGGAACACCGGGGAGCTGTTTTTT
CASTVTGNTGELFF
>TRBV15|TRBD1|TRBJ2-7|NA
TGTGCCACCAGCAGATCCCGGGACAGGGAGGACGAGCAGTACTTC
CATSRSRDREDEQYF
>TRBV7-2|NA|TRBJ2-7|NA
TGTGCCAGCAGCTTAATCTATTACTACGAGCAGTACTTC
CASSLIYYYEQYF
>TRBV11-3|TRBD2|TRBJ2-7|NA
TGTGCCAGCAGCTTAGGGTGGAGCGGGGCCTACGAGCAGTACTTC
CASSLGWSGAYEQYF
>TRBV7-6|NA|TRBJ2-1|NA
TGTGCCAGCAGCCCCCGATCAGGTCGCGGGCCCGGGGGTGAGCAGTTCTTC
CASSPRSGRGPGGEQFF
>TRBV30|NA|TRBJ1-1|NA
TGTGCCTGGACCAGCCCCTACCGGGGGGACACTGAAGCTTTCTTT
CAWTSPYRGDTEAFF
>TRBV10-2|TRBD1|TRBJ2-3|NA
TGCGCCAGCATCCGGGACAGACTCACAGATACGCAGTATTTT
CASIRDRLTDTQYF
>TRBV5-8|NA|TRBJ2-3|NA
TGTGCCAGCAGCCGGACCTGGGGAGCGGAGAGCACAGATACGCAGTATTTT
CASSRTWGAESTDTQYF
>TRBV12-5|NA|TRBJ1-2|NA
TGTGCTAGTGGGGGCCAGGGCCCGAACTATGGCTACACCTTC
CASGGQGPNYGYTF
>TRBV7-9|NA|TRBJ2-7|NA
TGTGCCAGCAGCTTAAGCCCCCTGAACTACGAGCAGTACTTC
CASSLSPLNYEQYF
>TRBV19|NA|TRBJ2-5|NA
TGTGCCAGTAGCCCGGCGCAGGTGGAGACCCAGTACTTC
CASSPAQVETQYF
>TRBV7-2|NA|TRBJ1-1|NA
TGTGCCAGCAGCCAGTTAAGGAGCACTGAAGCTTTCTTT
CASSQLRSTEAFF
>TRBV10-3|NA|TRBJ1-1|once
TGTGCCATCAGTGAGGTTCAGGGGTTCGCTGAAGCTTTCTTT
CAISEVQGFAEAFF
>TRBV12-3/TRBV12-4|NA|TRBJ1-6|NA
TGTGCCAGCAGTTTAAATGGGCTTTCACCCCTCCACTTT
CASSLNGLSPLHF
>TRBV6-2/TRBV6-3|NA|TRBJ2-3|NA
TGTGCCAGCAGTTACGGCGGGCCCTTTTATACGCAGTATTTT
CASSYGGPFYTQYF
>TRBV27|TRBD1|TRBJ1-2|NA
TGTGCCAGCACCTACGGACAGGGGAATGGCTACACCTTC
CASTYGQGNGYTF
>TRBV5-1|NA|TRBJ2-7|NA
TGCGCCAGCAGCTTGTCAGTCAGGGTCCCCTACGAGCAGTACTTC
CASSLSVRVPYEQYF
>TRBV5-1|NA|TRBJ2-5|few
TGCGCCAGCAGCTCGTTGGGGGCTGGGGAGACCCAGTACTTC
CASSSLGAGETQYF
>TRBV7-8|NA|TRBJ2-7|NA
TGTGCCAGCAGTTCCCTAGGTCAAACAACCTACGAGCAGTACTTC
CASSSLGQTTYEQYF
>TRBV5-1|TRBD1|TRBJ1-6|NA
TGCGCCAGCAGCCCGACAGGGGTGGGTTCACCCCTCCACTTT
CASSPTGVGSPLHF
>TRBV10-1|TRBD2|TRBJ2-5|NA
TGCGCCAGCACCGGCGGGGGGGCCCAAGAGACCCAGTACTTC
CASTGGGAQETQYF
>TRBV11-2|NA|TRBJ1-2|NA
TGTGCCAGCAGCCCTAGGACAAGGAGTCCGGTTGGCTACACCTTC
CASSPRTRSPVGYTF
>TRBV7-9|TRBD2|TRBJ2-5|NA
TGTGCCAGCAGCCCAGAACGCGGGCGGGAGGGTCAGGAGACCCAGTACTTC
CASSPERGREGQETQYF